Here is one TCR beta chain with its context. What it recognizes is unknown. Trimming removed 8 bases from V and 4 bases from J; junction bases left unmatched: 8. Germline V lookup: CDR1 SGHTA, CDR2 FQGNSA. This CDR3 has 13 amino acids. The PCR had 60 Vbeta and 13 Jbeta primers. Profiling relied on immunoSEQ multiplex PCR, and the TCRdb table lists in-frame clones only, not all of them. The table lists 200,000 or so clones, about 86% of them singletons. Healthy bone marrow donors made up the donors. This sample was taken from a study of cytomegalovirus exposure and HLA in healthy donors. Overall study findings and caveats: There were reportedly fewer N-insertions in an Asian-associated ancestry cluster than the roughly 670-donor mean, in a later analysis.

The receptor comes from a woman aged 18-29 years in good health and CMV-seropositive. The chain uses TRBV7-2 and TRBJ2-7; 7 bases fit TRBD2. Sequencing was done on a sample of PBMCs. CDR3 in DNA: TGTGCCAGCTCACGGGGGAGGGGTTACGAGCAGTACGTC. Protein product: CASSRGRGYEQYV.